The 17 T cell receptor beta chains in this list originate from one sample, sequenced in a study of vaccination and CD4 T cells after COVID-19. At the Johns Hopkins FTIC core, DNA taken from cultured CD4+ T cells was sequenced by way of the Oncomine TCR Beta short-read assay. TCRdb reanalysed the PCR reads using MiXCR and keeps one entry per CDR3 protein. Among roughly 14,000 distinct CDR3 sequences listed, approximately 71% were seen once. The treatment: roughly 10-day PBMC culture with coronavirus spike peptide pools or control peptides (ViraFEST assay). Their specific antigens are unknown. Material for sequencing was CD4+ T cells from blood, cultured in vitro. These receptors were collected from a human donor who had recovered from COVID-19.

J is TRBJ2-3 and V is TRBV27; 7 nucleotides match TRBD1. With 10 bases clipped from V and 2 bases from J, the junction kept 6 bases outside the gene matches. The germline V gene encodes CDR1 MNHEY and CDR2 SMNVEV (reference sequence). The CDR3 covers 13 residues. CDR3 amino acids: CATRQGNTDTQYF. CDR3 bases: TGTGCCACGAGACAGGGAAACACAGATACGCAGTATTTT.

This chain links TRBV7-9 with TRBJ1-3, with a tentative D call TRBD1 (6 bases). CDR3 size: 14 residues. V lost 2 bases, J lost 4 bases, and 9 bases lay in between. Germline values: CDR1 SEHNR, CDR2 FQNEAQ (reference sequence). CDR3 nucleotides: TGTGCCAGCAGCTTAAACAGGGCGGGAAACACCATATATTTT. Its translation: CASSLNRAGNTIYF.

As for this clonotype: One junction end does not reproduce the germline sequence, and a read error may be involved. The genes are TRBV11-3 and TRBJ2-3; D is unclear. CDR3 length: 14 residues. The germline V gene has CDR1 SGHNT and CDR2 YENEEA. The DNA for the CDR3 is TGTGCCAGCAGCTTTGGTGGGCGGTCAGATACGCGGTATTTT. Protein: CASSFGGRSDTRYF.

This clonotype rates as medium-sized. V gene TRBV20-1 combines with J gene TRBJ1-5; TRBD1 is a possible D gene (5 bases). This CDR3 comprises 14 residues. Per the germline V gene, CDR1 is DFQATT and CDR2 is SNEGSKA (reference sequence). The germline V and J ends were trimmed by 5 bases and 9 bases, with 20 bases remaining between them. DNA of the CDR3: TGCAGTGCTTGGACCCCGGACGGTAGGGGGCCCCAGCATTTT. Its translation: CSAWTPDGRGPQHF.

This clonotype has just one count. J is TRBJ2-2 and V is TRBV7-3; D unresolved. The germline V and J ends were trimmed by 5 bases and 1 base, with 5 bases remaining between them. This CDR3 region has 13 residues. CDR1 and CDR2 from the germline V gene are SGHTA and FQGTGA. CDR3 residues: CASSPQNTGELFF. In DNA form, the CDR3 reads TGTGCCAGCAGCCCACAGAACACCGGGGAGCTGTTTTTT.

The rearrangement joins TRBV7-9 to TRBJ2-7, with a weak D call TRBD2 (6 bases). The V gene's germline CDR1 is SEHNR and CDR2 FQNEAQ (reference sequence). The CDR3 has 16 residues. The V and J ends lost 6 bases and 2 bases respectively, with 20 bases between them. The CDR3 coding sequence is TGTGCCAGCAGTTACGCGGGACTCTCCCGACCCTACGAGCAGTACTTC. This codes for CASSYAGLSRPYEQYF.

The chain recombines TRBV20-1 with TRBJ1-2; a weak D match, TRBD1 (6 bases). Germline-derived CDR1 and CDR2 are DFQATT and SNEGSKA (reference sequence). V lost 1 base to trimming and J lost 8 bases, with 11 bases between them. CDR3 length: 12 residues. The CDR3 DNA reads TGCAGTGCTAGAGGAACAGGGAGGGGCTACACCTTC. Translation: CSARGTGRGYTF.

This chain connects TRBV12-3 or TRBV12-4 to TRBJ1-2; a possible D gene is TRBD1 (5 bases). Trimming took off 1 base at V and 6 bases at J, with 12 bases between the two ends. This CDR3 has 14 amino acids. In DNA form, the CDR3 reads TGTGCCAGCAGTTTAGGGGACCGCCTTGATGGCTACACCTTC. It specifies CASSLGDRLDGYTF.

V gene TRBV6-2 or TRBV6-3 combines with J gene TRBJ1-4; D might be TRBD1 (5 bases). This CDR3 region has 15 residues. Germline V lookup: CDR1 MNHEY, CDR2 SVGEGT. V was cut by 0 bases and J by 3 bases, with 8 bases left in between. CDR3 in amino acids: CASSYSGTANEKLFF. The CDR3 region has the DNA TGTGCCAGCAGTTACTCGGGGACCGCTAATGAAAAACTGTTTTTT.

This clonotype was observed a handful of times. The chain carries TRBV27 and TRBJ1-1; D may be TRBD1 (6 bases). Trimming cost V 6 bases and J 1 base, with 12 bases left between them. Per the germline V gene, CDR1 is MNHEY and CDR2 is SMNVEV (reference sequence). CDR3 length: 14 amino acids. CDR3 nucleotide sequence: TGTGCCAGCAGAAAACAGGGTGGGAACACTGAAGCTTTCTTT. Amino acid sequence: CASRKQGGNTEAFF.

The CDR3 DNA reads TGCGCCAGCAGTCTAAACACAGGGGAATTCAAAGAGACCCAGTACTTC. The encoded protein is CASSLNTGEFKETQYF. The chain couples TRBV23-1 to TRBJ2-5, with 7 bases that match TRBD1. TRBV23-1 counts as an open reading frame of uncertain function. The V segment lost 4 bases and the J segment 3 bases; nucleotides outside the gene matches: 11. This CDR3 region has 16 residues.

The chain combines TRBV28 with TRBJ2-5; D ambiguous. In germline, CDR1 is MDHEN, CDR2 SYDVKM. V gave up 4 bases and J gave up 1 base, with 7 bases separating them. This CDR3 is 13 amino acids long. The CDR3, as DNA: TGTGCCAGCAGTTATTTGGGCCAAGAGACCCAGTACTTC. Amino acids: CASSYLGQETQYF.

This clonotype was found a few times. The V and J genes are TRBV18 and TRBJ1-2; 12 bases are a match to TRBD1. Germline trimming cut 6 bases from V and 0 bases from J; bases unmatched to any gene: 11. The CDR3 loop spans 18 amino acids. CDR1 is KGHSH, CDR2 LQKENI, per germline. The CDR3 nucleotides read TGTGCCAGCTCCCTTCAACCGGGACAGGGGGCACCTAACTATGGCTACACCTTC. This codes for CASSLQPGQGAPNYGYTF.

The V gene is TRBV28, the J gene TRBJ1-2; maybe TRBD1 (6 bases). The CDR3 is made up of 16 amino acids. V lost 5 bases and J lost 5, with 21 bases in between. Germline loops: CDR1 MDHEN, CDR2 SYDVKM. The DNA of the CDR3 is TGTGCCAGCAGTGGGGGTAAATTGGACAGCGGATATGGCTACACCTTC. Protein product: CASSGGKLDSGYGYTF.

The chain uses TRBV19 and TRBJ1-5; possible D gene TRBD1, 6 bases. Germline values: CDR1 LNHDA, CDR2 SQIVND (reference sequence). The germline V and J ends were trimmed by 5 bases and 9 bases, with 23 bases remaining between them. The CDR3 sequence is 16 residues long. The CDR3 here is CASSVGHSRARVPQHF. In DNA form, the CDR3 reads TGTGCCAGTAGTGTGGGACATTCAAGGGCCCGGGTGCCCCAGCATTTT.

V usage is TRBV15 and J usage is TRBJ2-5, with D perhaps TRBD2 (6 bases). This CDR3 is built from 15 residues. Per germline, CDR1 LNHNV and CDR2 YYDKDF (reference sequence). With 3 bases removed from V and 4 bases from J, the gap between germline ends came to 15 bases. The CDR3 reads CATSRWRQGGETQYF. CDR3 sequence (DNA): TGTGCCACCAGCAGGTGGAGGCAGGGAGGAGAGACCCAGTACTTC.

The CDR3 DNA reads TGTGCCAGCAGCTTGCGGGTCTCCTACGAGCAGTACTTC. Its translation: CASSLRVSYEQYF. V usage is TRBV7-9 and J usage is TRBJ2-7, with D tentatively TRBD2 (5 bases). The CDR3 runs to 13 residues. Germline loops: CDR1 SEHNR, CDR2 FQNEAQ (reference sequence). The V and J ends lost 3 bases and 0 bases respectively, with 6 bases between them.